These 18 T cell receptor beta chains were sequenced from one sample in a study of spatial heterogeneity in lung cancer (dated by TCRdb to the late 2010s). The method was 5' RACE. The listed sequencing device is NextSeq 500. The public sequencing data were trimmed at Q25 with fastp and processed into clonotypes with MiXCR by TCRdb, which kept only in-frame beta chains. Each CDR3 protein appears once, grouped with its most common genes and DNA. The sample table shows 89,000 or so distinct CDR3 sequences, and 15% to 25% are seen once. The biggest ten clones account for about 6.6% of the sample. According to the study, the label for this sample's time point signals: sample taken at primary tumor resection. Whole RNA extracted from tumor and nontumor lung tissue, or from cryopreserved PBMC samples, was used for TCR sequencing without cell sorting. This sample comprised PBMCs, obtained at surgery. These receptors originate from a male donor with early-stage non-small cell lung cancer.

This clonotype was observed a few times. This rearrangement joins TRBV28 to TRBJ2-7; maybe TRBD2 (5 bases). Trimming removed 1 base at V and 5 bases at J, with 6 bases between. From germline, CDR1 is MDHEN and CDR2 SYDVKM. This CDR3 region has 12 residues. CDR3 coding DNA: TGTGCCAGCAGTTTATTGGGAGACGAGCAGTACTTC. This translates into CASSLLGDEQYF.

This clonotype turned up a few times. The chain has TRBV9 and TRBJ2-6, with no clear D. V was trimmed by 0 bases and J by 1 base, leaving 8 bases between them. The CDR3 runs to 16 residues. The V gene's germline CDR1 is SGDLS and CDR2 YYNGEE. The CDR3 protein is CASSVGAGSGANVLTF. The DNA of the CDR3 is TGTGCCAGCAGCGTAGGGGCTGGGTCTGGGGCCAACGTCCTGACTTTC.

J is TRBJ2-1 and V is TRBV12-3 or TRBV12-4, with 14 bases identical to TRBD2. The CDR3 covers 13 residues. After removal of 5 bases from V and 12 bases from J, the junction contained 3 bases not matched to a gene. The CDR3 loop is CASSRLAGGVQFF. Here the CDR3 DNA reads TGTGCCAGCAGTAGACTAGCGGGGGGGGTGCAGTTCTTC.

V and J are TRBV29-1 and TRBJ2-7; no reliable D call. The CDR3 is 13 amino acids. Germline CDR1 is SQVTM and CDR2 is ANQGSEA. V was trimmed by 1 base and J by 0 bases, leaving 7 bases between them. The CDR3 nucleotides read TGCAGCGTTGAAGTCCAGAGCTCCTACGAGCAGTACTTC. It specifies CSVEVQSSYEQYF.

The genes are TRBV6-5 and TRBJ2-7; tentatively, D is TRBD1 or TRBD2 (5 bases each). Germline assignment: CDR1 MNHEY and CDR2 SVGAGI. Trimming removed 4 bases at V and 6 bases at J, with 13 bases between. The CDR3 has 13 amino acids. As DNA, the CDR3 is TGTGCCAGCAGTTCCGGGGCCCTCCCCGAGCAGTACTTC. Its translation is CASSSGALPEQYF.

This clonotype showed up just a few times. The chain employs TRBV27 and TRBJ1-2; D might be TRBD1 (6 bases). The CDR3 is made up of 15 amino acids. CDR1 is MNHEY and CDR2 is SMNVEV in the germline V gene (reference sequence). V was trimmed by 6 bases and J by 4 bases, leaving 18 bases between them. The DNA for the CDR3 is TGTGCCAGCAGGAGGGGGATCTTAGAAGGCTATGGCTACACCTTC. It specifies CASRRGILEGYGYTF.

In its sample, this clonotype was seen many times. The rearrangement uses TRBV29-1 and TRBJ2-2; unclear D gene. Trimming removed 2 bases at V and 3 bases at J, with 7 bases between. The germline gives CDR1 SQVTM, CDR2 ANQGSEA. The CDR3 spans 13 residues. The chain's CDR3 is CSVEKGYTGELFF. DNA of the CDR3: TGCAGCGTTGAAAAGGGATACACCGGGGAGCTGTTTTTT.

This clonotype was observed a single time. This chain connects TRBV29-1 to TRBJ2-5; perhaps TRBD2 as D (6 bases). This CDR3 has 13 amino acids. CDR1 SQVTM and CDR2 ANQGSEA come from the germline V gene. V lost 3 bases to trimming and J lost 5 bases, with 13 bases between them. CDR3 coding DNA: TGCAGCGTTGAGATGGGGGGATGGGAGACCCAGTACTTC. It encodes CSVEMGGWETQYF.

In its sample, this clonotype was seen a few times. This sequence joins TRBV6-2 or TRBV6-3 and TRBJ2-1, with D tentatively TRBD2 (6 bases). The V gene's germline CDR1 is MNHEY and CDR2 SVGEGT. V lost 2 bases to trimming and J lost 14 bases, with 28 bases between them. CDR3 length: 17 residues. Written as DNA, the CDR3 is TGTGCCAGCAGTTACCCCCCGGGGGTGCCCTTGAATATTGTAAAGTTCTTC. Translated: CASSYPPGVPLNIVKFF.

This clonotype was seen many times. The DNA of the CDR3 is TGTGCCAGCAGTCCCGCCGGGGCTAACTATGGCTACACCTTC. This sequence encodes CASSPAGANYGYTF. The V and J genes are TRBV27 and TRBJ1-2, with no clear D. V was shortened by 5 bases and J by 0 bases, with 10 bases between the two germline ends. The germline V gene has CDR1 MNHEY and CDR2 SMNVEV (reference sequence). CDR3 length: 14 residues.

In its sample, this clonotype was seen a few times. This chain connects TRBV30 to TRBJ1-5; 7 nucleotides line up with TRBD1. Germline values: CDR1 GTSNPN, CDR2 SVGIG (reference sequence). The CDR3 is 14 amino acids. V dropped 2 bases and J dropped 4; count of bases not matched to a gene: 5. The CDR3 here is CAWSTGTENQPQHF. In nucleotides, the CDR3 is TGTGCCTGGAGTACCGGGACAGAAAATCAGCCCCAGCATTTT.

The V call is TRBV20-1, the J call TRBJ2-2, with a tentative D call TRBD2 (6 bases). Trimming removed 8 bases at V and 4 bases at J, with 14 bases between. Germline V gene lookup returns CDR1 DFQATT and CDR2 SNEGSKA (reference sequence). The CDR3 totals 13 residues. CDR3 nucleotides: TGCAGTCCCTTTAGGGGACTCACCGGGGAGCTGTTTTTT. Translating gives CSPFRGLTGELFF.

This clonotype was seen more than once but under ten times. The V and J genes are TRBV9 and TRBJ1-1; 10 bases match TRBD1. The CDR3 consists of 15 residues. V lost 6 bases, J lost 3 bases, and 8 bases stayed unmatched. Germline V gene sequence: CDR1 SGDLS, CDR2 YYNGEE. The CDR3 loop is CASTPAGTGDTEAFF. Here the CDR3 DNA reads TGTGCCAGCACCCCGGCCGGGACAGGGGACACTGAAGCTTTCTTT.

The chain links TRBV12-5 to TRBJ1-1; TRBD1 is a possible D gene (5 bases). Germline V gene lookup returns CDR1 LGHNT and CDR2 FRNRAP. V was trimmed by 5 bases and J by 5 bases, leaving 15 bases between them. This CDR3 has 14 residues. For the CDR3, the DNA is TGTGCTAGTGGTAACGGGGCGGCAGGGACTGAAGCTTTCTTT. Translated: CASGNGAAGTEAFF. The whole variable domain, remainder taken from reference TRBV12-5 and TRBJ1-1, is DARVTQTPRHKVTEMGQEVTMRCQPILGHNTVFWYRQTMMQGLELLAYFRNRAPLDDSGMPKDRFSAEMPDATLATLKIQPSEPRDSAVYFCASGNGAAGTEAFFGQGTRLTVV.

This clonotype was counted between two and nine times. The rearrangement joins TRBV12-3 or TRBV12-4 to TRBJ2-1; D remains unclear. With 3 bases removed from V and 0 bases from J, the gap between germline ends came to 9 bases. CDR3 length: 15 residues. CDR3 bases: TGTGCCAGCAGTTTGGCCTTGAGCTCCTACAATGAGCAGTTCTTC. Its translation is CASSLALSSYNEQFF.

The gene calls are TRBV29-1 and TRBJ1-3; D perhaps matches TRBD1 (5 bases). V was shortened by 5 bases and J by 1 base, with 15 bases between the two germline ends. The CDR3 consists of 15 residues. CDR1 and CDR2 (germline): SQVTM, ANQGSEA. DNA for the CDR3: TGCAGCGTTACTTACCCTGGGACTTCTGGAAACACCATATATTTT. It translates to CSVTYPGTSGNTIYF.

V and J are TRBV27 and TRBJ1-1; no definite D call. Germline V gene data show CDR1 as MNHEY and CDR2 as SMNVEV (reference sequence). Trimming shortened V by 3 bases and J by 1 base, and 9 bases separated the two germline ends. The CDR3 length is 14 residues. DNA for the CDR3: TGTGCCAGCAGTTTCTACAGAACGAACACTGAAGCTTTCTTT. As protein: CASSFYRTNTEAFF.

The chain employs TRBV27 and TRBJ2-1, with no clear D. The CDR3 contains 16 residues. V shed 7 bases and J shed 0 bases, with 16 bases lying between them. CDR1 and CDR2 (germline): MNHEY, SMNVEV (reference sequence). CDR3 amino acids: CASTWYSASSYNEQFF. The CDR3, as DNA: TGTGCCAGCACTTGGTATTCGGCCAGCTCCTACAATGAGCAGTTCTTC.